The 5 T cell receptor beta chains reported below all come from one sample, sequenced in a study of cytomegalovirus exposure and HLA in healthy donors. The PCR ran on 60 Vbeta and 13 Jbeta primers. Here immunoSEQ multiplex PCR was the method, and the copy in TCRdb shows in-frame clones only, minus some. This repertoire shows 130,000 or so clones, 76% found once; its top ten account for less than 2%. Sequenced input: PBMCs. The origin of the receptors is a middle-aged man in good health and CMV-seronegative.

The gene calls are TRBV5-6 and TRBJ1-6; TRBD1 might be the D (5 bases). The germline gives CDR1 SGHDT, CDR2 YYEEEE. Trimming took off 0 bases at V and 7 bases at J, with 14 bases between the two ends. This CDR3 comprises 16 residues. The CDR3 is CASSLGGQGGNSPLHF. The CDR3 nucleotides read TGTGCCAGCAGCTTGGGTGGTCAGGGAGGAAATTCACCCCTCCACTTT.

The rearrangement joins TRBV5-4 to TRBJ2-1, with D perhaps TRBD2 (6 bases). V lost 5 bases, J lost 3 bases, and 15 bases lay in between. Per germline, CDR1 SGHNT and CDR2 YYREEE (reference sequence). CDR3 length equals 15 residues. CDR3 protein: CASSREGRGYNEQFF. CDR3 DNA sequence: TGTGCCAGCAGTAGAGAGGGGCGGGGCTACAATGAGCAGTTCTTC.

This chain links TRBV19 with TRBJ1-1, with a tentative D call TRBD1 (6 bases). The CDR3 extends over 13 amino acids. V was pared by 6 bases and J by 6 bases, with 14 bases between. In germline, CDR1 is LNHDA, CDR2 SQIVND (reference sequence). DNA for the CDR3: TGTGCCAGTAGACAGGGATCCGGCGCTGAAGCTTTCTTT. It codes for CASRQGSGAEAFF.

The chain is built from TRBV7-9 and TRBJ2-5, with 11 nucleotides matching TRBD2. The CDR3 spans 13 residues. Germline V gene data show CDR1 as SEHNR and CDR2 as FQNEAQ (reference sequence). CDR3 sequence: CSGMTSGKETQYF. The CDR3 nucleotides are TGTTCCGGCATGACTAGCGGGAAAGAGACCCAGTACTTC.

V is TRBV7-2 and J is TRBJ1-2; D gene uncertain. With 1 base removed from V and 2 bases from J, the gap between germline ends came to 5 bases. The germline gives CDR1 SGHTA, CDR2 FQGNSA. The CDR3 contains 13 residues. Here the CDR3 DNA reads TGTGCCAGCAGCTTAGAACAGAACTATGGCTACACCTTC. This translates into CASSLEQNYGYTF.